A selection of T cell receptor beta chains follows, all from one sample in a study of T cells in Graves' hyperthyroidism and ophthalmopathy. TCRdb reprocessed the multiplex PCR reads via MiXCR and lists one record per CDR3 protein. This repertoire shows about 400,000 distinct CDR3 sequences, around 14% found once; its top ten account for around a third. The specimen sequenced was blood. These receptors were obtained from a woman in her twenties or thirties with Graves' hyperthyroidism. Each CDR3 is given with its conserved first and last residue. Each record gives: V gene, D gene, clone size, J gene, CDR3 DNA, CDR3 protein. The D gene is left open where the match is weak. Not every row has a clone size; where given, it reads once, few, many or a size class.

v_call: TRBV19
d_call: .
clone_size: few
j_call: TRBJ1-2
cdr3_nt: TGTGCCAGTAGTGCCAAGGATGGCGGCTACACCTTC
cdr3_aa: CASSAKDGGYTF

v_call: TRBV2
d_call: TRBD2
clone_size: many
j_call: TRBJ2-3
cdr3_nt: TGTGCCAGCAGTGAATTCCCGACTAGCGGAACAGATACGCAGTATTTT
cdr3_aa: CASSEFPTSGTDTQYF

v_call: TRBV5-1
d_call: TRBD1
clone_size: .
j_call: TRBJ1-2
cdr3_nt: TGCGCCAGCAGCTTGGGGGGACAGGGGGCATCGGACTATGGCTACACCTTC
cdr3_aa: CASSLGGQGASDYGYTF

v_call: TRBV20-1
d_call: .
clone_size: .
j_call: TRBJ2-7
cdr3_nt: TGCAGTGTTCAATCCAGGGGATACGAGCAGTACTTC
cdr3_aa: CSVQSRGYEQYF

v_call: TRBV12-3/TRBV12-4
d_call: TRBD1
clone_size: many
j_call: TRBJ1-4
cdr3_nt: TGTGCCAGCAGTCCTACGACAGGGGGAAGTGAAAAACTGTTTTTT
cdr3_aa: CASSPTTGGSEKLFF

v_call: TRBV28
d_call: .
clone_size: few
j_call: TRBJ1-2
cdr3_nt: TGTGCCAGCAGTTTTAGGGGGGAGACCTATGGCTACACCTTC
cdr3_aa: CASSFRGETYGYTF

v_call: TRBV6-5
d_call: .
clone_size: many
j_call: TRBJ1-1
cdr3_nt: TGTGCCAGCAGTTACTCGGGCAGCCTGAACACTGAAGCTTTCTTT
cdr3_aa: CASSYSGSLNTEAFF

v_call: TRBV12-3/TRBV12-4
d_call: TRBD2
clone_size: many
j_call: TRBJ2-7
cdr3_nt: TGTGCCAGCAGTTTCTCAGCGGGAGTATACGAGCAGTACTTC
cdr3_aa: CASSFSAGVYEQYF

v_call: TRBV4-1
d_call: TRBD2
clone_size: few
j_call: TRBJ2-2
cdr3_nt: TGCGCCAGCAGCCCACTACGGGACTACTTGGCCGGGGAGCTGTTTTTT
cdr3_aa: CASSPLRDYLAGELFF

v_call: TRBV5-1
d_call: .
clone_size: many
j_call: TRBJ1-4
cdr3_nt: TGCGCCAGCAGCTTGCAATCTCGATTAGGGGATGAAAAACTGTTTTTT
cdr3_aa: CASSLQSRLGDEKLFF

v_call: TRBV2
d_call: TRBD1
clone_size: many
j_call: TRBJ2-5
cdr3_nt: TGTGCCAGCAGCGCGACAGGGGCGAGGCAAGAGACCCAGTACTTC
cdr3_aa: CASSATGARQETQYF

v_call: TRBV7-2
d_call: TRBD2
clone_size: .
j_call: TRBJ2-4
cdr3_nt: TGTGCCAGCAGCTCAAATAGCGGGGGGCGAGACATTCAGTACTTC
cdr3_aa: CASSSNSGGRDIQYF

v_call: TRBV28
d_call: .
clone_size: many
j_call: TRBJ1-5
cdr3_nt: TGTGCCAGCATCTCACGGGTTATTGGGCCCCAGCATTTT
cdr3_aa: CASISRVIGPQHF

v_call: TRBV14
d_call: TRBD1
clone_size: few
j_call: TRBJ1-2
cdr3_nt: TGTGCCAGCAGTCCTAGGACAGGTGGCTATGGCTACACCTTC
cdr3_aa: CASSPRTGGYGYTF

v_call: TRBV7-9
d_call: .
clone_size: few
j_call: TRBJ2-4
cdr3_nt: TGTGCCAGCAGCTTAGCAACAGGAGCCAAAAACATTCAGTACTTC
cdr3_aa: CASSLATGAKNIQYF

v_call: TRBV7-9
d_call: .
clone_size: .
j_call: TRBJ2-5
cdr3_nt: TGTGCCAGCAACATCGGCCGGGCGGAGACCCAGTACTTC
cdr3_aa: CASNIGRAETQYF

v_call: TRBV6-5
d_call: TRBD1
clone_size: few
j_call: TRBJ2-5
cdr3_nt: TGTGCCAGCAGTTACTCGACAACAGGGGGCCAAGAGACCCAGTACTTC
cdr3_aa: CASSYSTTGGQETQYF

v_call: TRBV12-3/TRBV12-4
d_call: .
clone_size: many
j_call: TRBJ2-2
cdr3_nt: TGTGCCAGCACAATAGTCGGGGATACCGGGGAGCTGTTTTTT
cdr3_aa: CASTIVGDTGELFF

v_call: TRBV7-3
d_call: .
clone_size: many
j_call: TRBJ2-3
cdr3_nt: TGTGCCAGCAGCTTAGCTAGCCGGTCAGATACGCAGTATTTT
cdr3_aa: CASSLASRSDTQYF

v_call: TRBV10-3
d_call: TRBD2
clone_size: few
j_call: TRBJ2-1
cdr3_nt: TGTGCCATCAGCCCGGGACTAGCGGTCTCCTACAATGAGCAGTTCTTC
cdr3_aa: CAISPGLAVSYNEQFF

v_call: TRBV27
d_call: .
clone_size: .
j_call: TRBJ2-7
cdr3_nt: TGTGCCAGCAGTTTCCTCGTAGGGTCAGGGTCAGAATACGAGCAGTACTTC
cdr3_aa: CASSFLVGSGSEYEQYF

v_call: TRBV9
d_call: .
clone_size: .
j_call: TRBJ2-1
cdr3_nt: TGTGCCAGCAGCTTAGGGGGCGGGATCTCCTACAATGAGCAGTTCTTC
cdr3_aa: CASSLGGGISYNEQFF

v_call: TRBV4-2
d_call: TRBD1
clone_size: few
j_call: TRBJ2-5
cdr3_nt: TGTGCCAGCAGCCAAGATCCGGGACAGGGGGGGAGAGAGACCCAGTACTTC
cdr3_aa: CASSQDPGQGGRETQYF

v_call: TRBV20-1
d_call: TRBD1
clone_size: many
j_call: TRBJ2-1
cdr3_nt: TGCAGTGCTAGAGACCTGAGGGGGACAGGGGGATCCTACAATGAGCAGTTCTTC
cdr3_aa: CSARDLRGTGGSYNEQFF

v_call: TRBV6-1
d_call: .
clone_size: .
j_call: TRBJ2-5
cdr3_nt: TGTGCCAGCAGGGGTCGGGAGACCCAGTACTTC
cdr3_aa: CASRGRETQYF

v_call: TRBV12-3/TRBV12-4
d_call: .
clone_size: .
j_call: TRBJ1-4
cdr3_nt: TGTGCCAGCAGTTTTGGGACCCCGAATGAAAAACTGTTTTTT
cdr3_aa: CASSFGTPNEKLFF

v_call: TRBV7-2
d_call: TRBD2
clone_size: many
j_call: TRBJ2-1
cdr3_nt: TGTGCCAGCAGCTTAGCAGCCCAGCGGGAGAGAAATGAGCAGTTCTTC
cdr3_aa: CASSLAAQRERNEQFF

v_call: TRBV6-1
d_call: TRBD1
clone_size: many
j_call: TRBJ1-1
cdr3_nt: TGTGCCAGCAGTAGACAGGGGATGAACACTGAAGCTTTCTTT
cdr3_aa: CASSRQGMNTEAFF

v_call: TRBV28
d_call: TRBD2
clone_size: .
j_call: TRBJ2-1
cdr3_nt: TGTGCCAGCAGTTTGTCTGGACTAGCGGGAGGGCGAGAGCAGTTCTTC
cdr3_aa: CASSLSGLAGGREQFF

v_call: TRBV3-1
d_call: .
clone_size: many
j_call: TRBJ1-3
cdr3_nt: TGTGCCAGCAGCCAACGTAGCGCTTACTCTGGAAACACCATATATTTT
cdr3_aa: CASSQRSAYSGNTIYF

v_call: TRBV15
d_call: .
clone_size: few
j_call: TRBJ2-7
cdr3_nt: TGTGCCACCAGCAGAGATTCGGCAGGCGAGCAGTACTTC
cdr3_aa: CATSRDSAGEQYF

v_call: TRBV28
d_call: TRBD2
clone_size: many
j_call: TRBJ2-1
cdr3_nt: TGTGCCAGCATGGTTAGCGGGGATTACAATGAGCAGTTCTTC
cdr3_aa: CASMVSGDYNEQFF

v_call: TRBV7-3
d_call: .
clone_size: many
j_call: TRBJ1-1
cdr3_nt: TGTGCCAGCAGCCCACAGACAGGAGGTGAAGCTTTCTTT
cdr3_aa: CASSPQTGGEAFF

v_call: TRBV3-1
d_call: TRBD2
clone_size: many
j_call: TRBJ2-3
cdr3_nt: TGTGCCAGCAGCCAAGCTAGCGGGATAGATACGCAGTATTTT
cdr3_aa: CASSQASGIDTQYF

v_call: TRBV19
d_call: .
clone_size: .
j_call: TRBJ1-5
cdr3_nt: TGTGCCAGTAGTCCTTTTCCGGGGGGGGTTGGCGGCAATCAGCCCCAGCATTTT
cdr3_aa: CASSPFPGGVGGNQPQHF

v_call: TRBV28
d_call: .
clone_size: .
j_call: TRBJ2-7
cdr3_nt: TGTGCCAGCCGGGAAGAGCCCTACGAGCAGTACTTC
cdr3_aa: CASREEPYEQYF

v_call: TRBV24-1
d_call: TRBD1
clone_size: many
j_call: TRBJ1-5
cdr3_nt: TGTGCCACCTCCGGGACAGCCTATCAGCCCCAGCATTTT
cdr3_aa: CATSGTAYQPQHF

v_call: TRBV20-1
d_call: .
clone_size: few
j_call: TRBJ1-1
cdr3_nt: TGCAGTGCTCCGGACGGCGGTAGGCTCACTGAAGCTTTCTTT
cdr3_aa: CSAPDGGRLTEAFF

v_call: TRBV27
d_call: .
clone_size: few
j_call: TRBJ2-3
cdr3_nt: TGTGCCACCCTGGGGGCCCGACAATCGGGGGCGCAGTATTTT
cdr3_aa: CATLGARQSGAQYF

v_call: TRBV6-2/TRBV6-3
d_call: .
clone_size: .
j_call: TRBJ1-6
cdr3_nt: TGTGCCAGCACCCTGAGTGGACAGTTGGGTCAATGGTTCCACTTT
cdr3_aa: CASTLSGQLGQWFHF